A single sample is the source of the 25 T cell receptor beta chains below, sequenced in a study of blood T cell repertoires in COVID-19. The method was immunoSEQ multiplex PCR; TCRdb's version includes in-frame clones alone and lacks a portion of them. Counted here are some 320,000 clones, 70% to 90% occurring once; the ten biggest clones make up 6% to 9%. Material: peripheral blood. The receptors come from a human donor in a cohort sampled during active COVID-19.

CDR3 sequence (DNA): TGTGCCAGCAGTGAGAGGGATGTTGTCGAGCAGTACTTC. This encodes CASSERDVVEQYF. V usage is TRBV6-1 and J usage is TRBJ2-7; a weak D match, TRBD2 (5 bases). This CDR3 is 13 amino acids long. CDR1 is MNHNS and CDR2 is SASEGT in the germline V gene. V lost 3 bases and J lost 6, with 12 bases in between.

This chain uses TRBV6-2 or TRBV6-3 with TRBJ2-4; D is possibly TRBD2 (5 bases). V was pared by 0 bases and J by 2 bases, with 5 bases between. Germline-derived CDR1 and CDR2 are MNHEY and SVGEGT. The length of the CDR3 is 14 residues. CDR3 loop: CASSYSGTKNIQYF. CDR3 DNA sequence: TGTGCCAGCAGTTACTCCGGGACCAAAAACATTCAGTACTTC.

This chain links TRBV2 with TRBJ1-1, with a possible D match to TRBD1 (5 bases). Trimming pared 7 bases from V and 4 bases from J, leaving 16 bases between. The CDR3 spans 14 residues. Germline V lookup: CDR1 SNHLY, CDR2 FYNNEI. The CDR3 DNA sequence: TGTGCCAGCACCATCCAGGGTGGCTTCACTGAAGCTTTCTTT. Amino acids: CASTIQGGFTEAFF.

About this clone: Compared with germline, one end of the junction differs, possibly owing to a read error. This chain links TRBV24-1 with TRBJ1-3; no definite D call. The CDR3 loop spans 13 amino acids. Germline V gives CDR1 KGHDR, CDR2 SFDVKD. The CDR3 coding sequence is TGTGCCACCAGTGAGACCGGACTAGGGCCGATTTTTTTT. Protein sequence: CATSETGLGPIFF.

The gene calls are TRBV28 and TRBJ2-3; a weak D match, TRBD2 (7 bases). Germline V lookup: CDR1 MDHEN, CDR2 SYDVKM. The CDR3 spans 16 residues. Deletions cut 7 bases from V and 0 bases from J, with 17 bases between. CDR3 region: CASKGDRGASTDTQYF. The CDR3 nucleotides are TGTGCCAGCAAGGGTGACCGGGGGGCCAGCACAGATACGCAGTATTTT.

The CDR3 loop is CASRTTGGTEAFF. CDR3 DNA: TGTGCCAGCAGAACGACAGGGGGCACTGAAGCTTTCTTT. The chain is built from TRBV28 and TRBJ1-1; 9 bases map to TRBD1. The V gene's germline CDR1 is MDHEN and CDR2 SYDVKM. V dropped 6 bases and J dropped 4; count of bases not matched to a gene: 3. The CDR3 covers 13 residues.

The rearrangement joins TRBV12-5 to TRBJ2-7; TRBD1 matches at 7 bases. The V gene's germline CDR1 is LGHNT and CDR2 FRNRAP. This CDR3 region has 15 residues. Trimming cost V 0 bases and J 3 bases; bases outside gene matches: 5. Here the CDR3 DNA reads TGTGCTAGTGGTTTGGTACAGGGGTCGCACTACGAGCAGTACTTC. It translates to CASGLVQGSHYEQYF.

The chain combines TRBV9 with TRBJ1-2; TRBD1 might be the D (5 bases). V was clipped by 3 bases and J by 3 bases, with 9 bases between them. This CDR3 region has 13 residues. The germline gives CDR1 SGDLS, CDR2 YYNGEE. DNA of the CDR3: TGTGCCAGCAGCGACAGGATGGACTATGGCTACACCTTC. It codes for CASSDRMDYGYTF.

The chain uses TRBV7-3 and TRBJ2-2; possible D gene TRBD1, 6 bases. Trimming stripped 5 bases from V and 5 bases from J, with 12 bases between. The CDR3 has 14 amino acids. Germline V CDR1 and CDR2: SGHTA, FQGTGA. This CDR3 reads CASSERDRTGELFF. CDR3 DNA sequence: TGTGCCAGCAGCGAGCGTGACAGGACCGGGGAGCTGTTTTTT.

This chain uses TRBV7-9 with TRBJ1-1, with D uncertain. CDR1 is SEHNR, CDR2 FQNEAQ, per germline (reference sequence). The ends were cut back, 0 bases at V and 3 bases at J, with 8 bases in the middle. The CDR3 consists of 14 residues. CDR3 nucleotides: TGTGCCAGCAGCTTAGCAGACATTTACACTGAAGCTTTCTTT. Its translation: CASSLADIYTEAFF. The whole variable domain, remainder taken from reference TRBV7-9 and TRBJ1-1, is DTGVSQNPRHKITKRGQNVTFRCDPISEHNRLYWYRQTLGQGPEFLTYFQNEAQLEKSRLLSDRFSAERPKGSFSTLEIQRTEQGDSAMYLCASSLADIYTEAFFGQGTRLTVV.

V usage is TRBV9 and J usage is TRBJ2-1; 9 bases fit TRBD2. The CDR3 is 15 residues long. Trimming cost V 3 bases and J 4 bases; bases outside gene matches: 5. Germline V gene lookup returns CDR1 SGDLS and CDR2 YYNGEE. This CDR3 is CASSEEAGGYNEQFF. In DNA form, the CDR3 reads TGTGCCAGCAGCGAGGAAGCGGGGGGTTACAATGAGCAGTTCTTC.

The chain joins TRBV12-3 or TRBV12-4 to TRBJ1-2; no definite D call. The CDR3 is 12 amino acids. Trimming pared 4 bases from V and 7 bases from J, leaving 10 bases between. The DNA for the CDR3 is TGTGCCAGCAGTTATCCTTATTTTGGCTACACCTTC. Encoded protein: CASSYPYFGYTF.

This rearrangement joins TRBV6-5 to TRBJ2-6, with D possibly TRBD1 on 6 matching bases. The CDR3 covers 15 residues. Trimming cost V 7 bases and J 2 bases, with 12 bases left between them. Germline V gene sequence: CDR1 MNHEY, CDR2 SVGAGI. CDR3 bases: TGTGCCAGCACTATATACAGGGCTGGGGCCAACGTCCTGACTTTC. It encodes CASTIYRAGANVLTF.

The chain employs TRBV18 and TRBJ1-1; a weak D match, TRBD1 (6 bases). Deletions cut 6 bases from V and 1 base from J, with 12 bases between. The CDR3 spans 14 residues. The germline V gene encodes CDR1 KGHSH and CDR2 LQKENI. The CDR3 region has the DNA TGTGCCAGCTCCGGAGGACAGAAGAACACTGAAGCTTTCTTT. Protein: CASSGGQKNTEAFF.

V and J are TRBV19 and TRBJ2-3, with 9 positions matching TRBD2. Germline trimming cut 3 bases from V and 1 base from J; bases unmatched to any gene: 5. Germline V gene sequence: CDR1 LNHDA, CDR2 SQIVND (reference sequence). The CDR3 is 16 amino acids. The CDR3 loop is CASSMVAGEGTDTQYF. Written as DNA, the CDR3 is TGTGCCAGTAGTATGGTAGCGGGGGAGGGCACAGATACGCAGTATTTT. The full variable domain, in which reference TRBV19 and TRBJ2-3 provide the parts outside the CDR3, is DGGITQSPKYLFRKEGQNVTLSCEQNLNHDAMYWYRQDPGQGLRLIYYSQIVNDFQKGDIAEGYSVSREKKESFPLTVTSAQKNPTAFYLCASSMVAGEGTDTQYFGPGTRLTVL.

This chain uses TRBV29-1 with TRBJ1-5, with D unresolved. CDR3 size: 13 residues. The V end lost 4 bases, the J end lost 0 bases, and 7 bases lay between the germline ends. The V gene's germline CDR1 is SQVTM and CDR2 ANQGSEA. The CDR3 DNA is TGCAGCGTTGGGGCCGATAGCAATCAGCCCCAGCATTTT. Amino acid sequence: CSVGADSNQPQHF.

This chain joins TRBV9 and TRBJ1-6; tentative D call: TRBD1 (5 bases). V was cut by 0 bases and J by 6 bases, with 10 bases left in between. CDR3 length: 15 amino acids. Germline loops: CDR1 SGDLS, CDR2 YYNGEE. CDR3 loop: CASSVAPGLNSPLHF. The DNA for the CDR3 is TGTGCCAGCAGCGTAGCCCCAGGGCTTAATTCACCCCTCCACTTT. The variable domain in full, completed from reference TRBV9 and TRBJ1-6, reads DSGVTQTPKHLITATGQRVTLRCSPRSGDLSVYWYQQSLDQGLQFLIQYYNGEERAKGNILERFSAQQFPDLHSELNLSSLELGDSALYFCASSVAPGLNSPLHFGNGTRLTVT.

The chain employs TRBV13 and TRBJ1-1; TRBD1 might be the D (6 bases). The CDR3 is 15 residues long. V lost 1 base, J lost 4 bases, and 13 bases lay in between. From germline, CDR1 is PRHDT and CDR2 FYEKMQ (reference sequence). The CDR3 is CASSLDRRDITEAFF. The CDR3 nucleotides read TGTGCCAGCAGCTTAGATCGCCGGGACATCACTGAAGCTTTCTTT.

V usage is TRBV5-1 and J usage is TRBJ2-1; 10 bases map to TRBD2. The CDR3 is made up of 15 amino acids. The ends lost 0 bases at V and 3 bases at J; junction bases unmatched: 0. CDR1 is SGHRS and CDR2 is YFSETQ in the germline V gene. The CDR3 sequence: CASSLASGGYNEQFF. In nucleotides, the CDR3 is TGCGCCAGCAGCTTGGCTAGCGGGGGCTACAATGAGCAGTTCTTC.

The rearrangement uses TRBV6-4 and TRBJ2-2; D call uncertain. From germline, CDR1 is MRHNA and CDR2 SNTAGT. V was clipped by 5 bases and J by 6 bases, with 10 bases between them. This CDR3 has 13 residues. The CDR3 nucleotides are TGTGCCAGCAGTCTCCGTCTTGCCGGGGAGCTGTTTTTT. Protein: CASSLRLAGELFF.

CDR3 loop: CATHKGGTSLNEQFF. CDR3 DNA: TGTGCCACGCACAAAGGGGGGACTAGCTTAAATGAGCAGTTCTTC. This sequence joins TRBV6-5 and TRBJ2-1, with 9 bases fitting TRBD2. The CDR3 has 15 amino acids. The V gene end was trimmed by 10 bases and the J gene end by 7 bases; junction bases not matched to a gene: 14. The germline V gene has CDR1 MNHEY and CDR2 SVGAGI.

The rearrangement uses TRBV2 and TRBJ1-3, with D perhaps TRBD1 (5 bases). V dropped 4 bases and J dropped 4 bases, with 11 bases sitting between them. Germline values: CDR1 SNHLY, CDR2 FYNNEI. The length of the CDR3 is 14 residues. CDR3 sequence: CASSAGLGGNTIYF. In nucleotides, the CDR3 is TGTGCCAGCAGTGCAGGGCTAGGGGGAAACACCATATATTTT.

This clone was counted only a few times. The rearrangement uses TRBV6-5 and TRBJ2-7; tentative D call: TRBD1 (5 bases). The CDR3 length is 13 residues. The V gene lost 8 bases and the J gene lost 2 bases, with 13 bases spanning the gap. Germline V gives CDR1 MNHEY, CDR2 SVGAGI. The CDR3 bases are TGTGCCAGCTTATACAGGTTAACCTACGAGCAGTACTTC. This encodes CASLYRLTYEQYF.

The genes are TRBV18 and TRBJ1-1; TRBD1 aligns across 8 bases. V shed 6 bases and J 10 bases; nucleotides not matched to a gene: 16. The CDR3 spans 15 residues. Germline V gives CDR1 KGHSH, CDR2 LQKENI. The CDR3 protein is CASSPGTGSKGGAFF. CDR3 nucleotide sequence: TGTGCCAGCTCGCCCGGGACAGGCTCAAAAGGGGGAGCTTTCTTT.

The chain combines TRBV12-3 or TRBV12-4 with TRBJ2-7; 8 bases are shared with TRBD1. The V gene end was trimmed by 4 bases and the J gene end by 1 base; junction bases not matched to a gene: 0. The CDR3 covers 13 residues. The CDR3 coding sequence is TGTGCCAGCAGTTGGACAGGGTCCTACGAGCAGTACTTC. It yields the protein CASSWTGSYEQYF.